Below are 28 T cell receptor beta chains sequenced from a single sample in a study of chemoradiotherapy in HPV16-positive cancers. Sequencing used immunoSEQ multiplex PCR; TCRdb keeps in-frame clones, though not all of them. Of 30,000 to 35,000 clones listed, about four fifths are singletons. The sequencing here drew on blood, taken from a patient who underwent chemoradiotherapy. The receptors come from a human donor with HPV-associated anogenital cancer.

CDR3 sequence: CASSHDRYSNQPQHF. The CDR3 DNA reads as TGCGCCAGCAGCCACGACAGATATAGCAATCAGCCCCAGCATTTT. The chain combines TRBV4-1 with TRBJ1-5; possibly TRBD1 for D (5 bases). Trimming left V 3 bases short and J 0 bases short, with 9 bases between. This CDR3 is 15 amino acids long. Per the germline V gene, CDR1 is MGHRA and CDR2 is YSYEKL.

This clone appeared a few times. The genes are TRBV7-8 and TRBJ2-2; D is perhaps TRBD1 (6 bases). This CDR3 comprises 13 residues. The V and J ends lost 5 bases and 7 bases respectively, with 11 bases between them. Germline V CDR1 and CDR2: SGHVS, FQNEAQ. CDR3 in DNA: TGTGCCAGCAGCCTACAGGGACGCGGGGAGCTGTTTTTT. Residues: CASSLQGRGELFF.

A few counts support this clone. The V gene is TRBV19, the J gene TRBJ1-1; weak D call: TRBD1 (5 bases). V was shortened by 3 bases and J by 8 bases, with 13 bases between the two germline ends. Germline-derived CDR1 and CDR2 are LNHDA and SQIVND (reference sequence). This CDR3 has 13 amino acids. The CDR3 nucleotides are TGTGCCAGTAGTATCGGGGCAATCCCCGAAGCTTTCTTT. Residues: CASSIGAIPEAFF.

The gene calls are TRBV5-1 and TRBJ2-7; D gene uncertain. Trimming left V 4 bases short and J 0 bases short, with 11 bases between. Germline CDR1 is SGHRS and CDR2 is YFSETQ. There are 14 residues in the CDR3. CDR3 DNA sequence: TGCGCCAGCAGCGATGGGTCTTTCTCCTACGAGCAGTACTTC. Translating it yields CASSDGSFSYEQYF.

The chain couples TRBV4-2 to TRBJ2-5, with 15 bases fitting TRBD2. Looked up from germline, CDR1 is LGHNA and CDR2 is YNFKEQ. V dropped 3 bases and J dropped 1; count of bases not matched to a gene: 15. This CDR3 spans 21 amino acids. CDR3: CASSQERGLAGGYQSQETQYF. The CDR3 coding sequence is TGTGCCAGCAGCCAGGAAAGGGGACTAGCGGGGGGCTACCAATCCCAAGAGACCCAGTACTTC.

The chain has TRBV25-1 and TRBJ2-3; the D gene could be TRBD1 or TRBD2 (5 bases each). Trimming removed 5 bases from V and 0 bases from J, with 12 bases in between. The length of the CDR3 is 15 residues. Germline values: CDR1 MGHDK, CDR2 SYGVNS. The CDR3 DNA is TGTGCCAGCAGTAGGGACGGCCCTAGCACAGATACGCAGTATTTT. Its translation: CASSRDGPSTDTQYF.

In this sample, this clone turned up once. V gene TRBV6-5 combines with J gene TRBJ2-7; maybe TRBD2 (6 bases). The germline gives CDR1 MNHEY, CDR2 SVGAGI. The CDR3 runs to 13 residues. V dropped 8 bases and J dropped 3 bases, with 14 bases sitting between them. CDR3 bases: TGTGCCAGCTGGTCTAGCGTTAACTACGAGCAGTACTTC. As protein: CASWSSVNYEQYF.

The chain uses TRBV7-8 and TRBJ2-2; D remains ambiguous. Trimming removed 2 bases from V and 0 bases from J, with 10 bases in between. This CDR3 contains 16 residues. Germline loops: CDR1 SGHVS, CDR2 FQNEAQ. The CDR3 nucleotides are TGTGCCAGCAGCTTAAGGTCCAACACGAACACCGGGGAGCTGTTTTTT. Amino acids: CASSLRSNTNTGELFF.

This clone was found a few times. V is TRBV4-3 and J is TRBJ1-3; D not certain. The V end lost 0 bases, the J end lost 0 bases, and 6 bases lay between the germline ends. CDR1 is LGHNA, CDR2 YSLEER, per germline. The CDR3 length is 15 residues. The CDR3 loop is CASSQDPGSGNTIYF. DNA of the CDR3: TGCGCCAGCAGCCAAGACCCCGGCTCTGGAAACACCATATATTTT.

This clone is labeled as medium-sized (0.01 to 0.1%). V gene TRBV2 combines with J gene TRBJ2-5; TRBD1 is a possible D gene (6 bases). V was shortened by 7 bases and J by 5 bases, with 14 bases between the two germline ends. The germline V gene has CDR1 SNHLY and CDR2 FYNNEI. This CDR3 has 13 residues. CDR3 coding DNA: TGTGCCAGCACCTACAGGGAAAAGGAGACCCAGTACTTC. Residues: CASTYREKETQYF.

This clone was detected only a few times. The gene calls are TRBV19 and TRBJ2-2; D may be TRBD1 (6 bases). CDR3 length: 12 residues. V shed 6 bases and J shed 8 bases, with 10 bases lying between them. The germline V gene has CDR1 LNHDA and CDR2 SQIVND (reference sequence). The CDR3 is CASRWGTGELFF. The CDR3 DNA reads as TGTGCCAGTAGATGGGGGACAGGGGAGCTGTTTTTT.

The chain is built from TRBV11-3 and TRBJ2-1; D may match TRBD1 or TRBD2 (7 bases each). Germline V gene lookup returns CDR1 SGHNT and CDR2 YENEEA. The CDR3 runs to 17 residues. V was shortened by 4 bases and J by 5 bases, with 21 bases between the two germline ends. DNA for the CDR3: TGTGCCAGCAGCTCAATTCGCGGGCAGGGGGGGAACAATGAGCAGTTCTTC. As protein: CASSSIRGQGGNNEQFF.

This clone has only a few counts. The rearrangement links TRBV7-9 to TRBJ1-5; a possible D gene is TRBD1 (5 bases). Per germline, CDR1 SEHNR and CDR2 FQNEAQ (reference sequence). V was clipped by 5 bases and J by 4 bases, with 9 bases between them. CDR3 length: 13 residues. DNA for the CDR3: TGTGCCAGCAGCGAGCAGGGAAATCAGCCCCAGCATTTT. Protein product: CASSEQGNQPQHF.

V is TRBV30 and J is TRBJ2-3; D not resolved. Germline loops: CDR1 GTSNPN, CDR2 SVGIG (reference sequence). The V gene lost 1 base and the J gene lost 1 base, with 6 bases spanning the gap. This CDR3 has 13 amino acids. The CDR3 reads CAWSDYRTDTQYF. CDR3 DNA sequence: TGTGCCTGGAGTGACTATCGCACAGATACGCAGTATTTT.

V and J are TRBV5-6 and TRBJ1-5, with 7 bases matching TRBD1. The CDR3 extends over 14 amino acids. The ends lost 5 bases at V and 5 bases at J; junction bases unmatched: 7. Germline V CDR1 and CDR2: SGHDT, YYEEEE. The CDR3 nucleotides are TGTGCCAGCAGGCGCAGGGGGGTCGATCAGCCCCAGCATTTT. This translates into CASRRRGVDQPQHF.

The chain recombines TRBV19 with TRBJ1-5; TRBD1 aligns across 9 bases. Germline CDR1 and CDR2: LNHDA and SQIVND (reference sequence). V was clipped by 10 bases and J by 1 base; unmatched bases: 17. This CDR3 has 18 amino acids. The CDR3 nucleotides read TGTGCCACCCAGGACAGGGGAGGCTATAGTACGAGCAATCAGCCCCAGCATTTT. This sequence encodes CATQDRGGYSTSNQPQHF.

The rearrangement joins TRBV4-1 to TRBJ2-3, with TRBD2 matching 7 bases. V shed 3 bases, J shed 2 bases, and the junction held 5 bases outside the gene matches. Germline CDR1 and CDR2: MGHRA and YSYEKL. This CDR3 has 15 amino acids. The CDR3 bases are TGCGCCAGCAGCCAGACTAGCAGACACACAGATACGCAGTATTTT. Protein sequence: CASSQTSRHTDTQYF.

The chain employs TRBV5-1 and TRBJ2-3; 8 bases fit TRBD2. The V segment lost 6 bases and the J segment 0 bases; nucleotides outside the gene matches: 6. From germline, CDR1 is SGHRS and CDR2 YFSETQ. The length of the CDR3 is 15 residues. CDR3 coding DNA: TGCGCCAGCACTCGCGGGGGGTCTAGCACAGATACGCAGTATTTT. Its translation is CASTRGGSSTDTQYF.

The rearrangement joins TRBV10-3 to TRBJ1-2, with 10 bases identical to TRBD1. This CDR3 has 16 residues. In germline, CDR1 is ENHRY, CDR2 SYGVKD. Trimming at V came to 6 bases and at J to 2 bases, leaving 9 bases not matched to a gene. The chain's CDR3 is CAIRTLGTGVNYGYTF. The CDR3 nucleotides read TGTGCCATCAGAACACTTGGGACAGGGGTAAACTATGGCTACACCTTC.

This clone was seen more than once but under ten times. This rearrangement joins TRBV30 to TRBJ1-2; 9 bases are shared with TRBD1. Losses at the gene ends were 0 bases for V and 8 bases for J; bases not matched to a gene: 7. Looked up from germline, CDR1 is GTSNPN and CDR2 is SVGIG (reference sequence). The CDR3 consists of 14 residues. The DNA for the CDR3 is TGTGCCTGGAGTGTACTACAGGGGGCGCAGGGCTACACCTTC. It yields the protein CAWSVLQGAQGYTF.

The rearrangement links TRBV18 to TRBJ1-1, with TRBD1 identical over 7 bases. Germline lookup yields CDR1 KGHSH and CDR2 LQKENI. Trimming cost V 1 base and J 1 base; bases outside gene matches: 6. The CDR3 is made up of 16 amino acids. In DNA, the CDR3 is TGTGCCAGCTCACCACGGGACAGTTTGAGGAACACTGAAGCTTTCTTT. It yields the protein CASSPRDSLRNTEAFF.

This clone was found once. The chain employs TRBV10-3 and TRBJ2-1; D is perhaps TRBD2 (6 bases). The CDR3 extends over 14 amino acids. V dropped 0 bases and J dropped 9 bases, with 12 bases sitting between them. Per the germline V gene, CDR1 is ENHRY and CDR2 is SYGVKD. The CDR3 sequence: CAISESVAEGEQFF. CDR3 DNA: TGTGCCATCAGTGAGTCGGTGGCGGAGGGTGAGCAGTTCTTC.

The rearrangement joins TRBV7-6 to TRBJ2-1; 12 bases map to TRBD2. CDR1 is SGHVS and CDR2 is FNYEAQ in the germline V gene. V dropped 1 base and J dropped 6; count of bases not matched to a gene: 10. This CDR3 is built from 18 residues. CDR3 region: CASSLVSFLAGGPNEQFF. The CDR3 nucleotides are TGTGCCAGCAGCTTAGTTTCCTTTCTAGCGGGGGGGCCCAATGAGCAGTTCTTC.

The J gene is TRBJ1-1, the V gene TRBV2; TRBD1 matches at 9 bases. V dropped 10 bases and J dropped 2; count of bases not matched to a gene: 8. CDR1 and CDR2 (germline): SNHLY, FYNNEI. This CDR3 has 14 residues. CDR3 nucleotide sequence: TGTGCCACCACAGGGGGCGGATATAACACTGAAGCTTTCTTT. As protein: CATTGGGYNTEAFF.

This chain links TRBV9 with TRBJ2-5; unclear D gene. From germline, CDR1 is SGDLS and CDR2 YYNGEE. V lost 0 bases and J 5 bases, leaving 8 bases between the germline ends. The CDR3 runs to 13 residues. CDR3 in amino acids: CASSVVFGETQYF. As DNA, the CDR3 is TGTGCCAGCAGCGTAGTTTTTGGGGAGACCCAGTACTTC.

The V and J genes are TRBV7-9 and TRBJ1-3; a weak D match, TRBD1 (6 bases). The CDR3 sequence is 15 residues long. V was cut by 6 bases and J by 1 base, with 13 bases left in between. Germline lookup yields CDR1 SEHNR and CDR2 FQNEAQ (reference sequence). CDR3 amino acids: CASSSTGKSGNTIYF. In DNA, the CDR3 is TGTGCCAGCAGTTCGACAGGAAAATCTGGAAACACCATATATTTT.

The V call is TRBV6-5, the J call TRBJ1-1, with D unresolved. Trimming removed 6 bases from V and 1 base from J, with 15 bases in between. Germline V gene sequence: CDR1 MNHEY, CDR2 SVGAGI. The CDR3 has 15 residues. CDR3 protein: CASSPLVLRNTEAFF. CDR3 in DNA: TGTGCCAGCAGCCCCTTGGTCCTAAGGAACACTGAAGCTTTCTTT.

The chain links TRBV4-1 to TRBJ2-3; D not resolved. V lost 4 bases, J lost 0 bases, and 11 bases lay in between. The CDR3 loop spans 15 amino acids. Per the germline V gene, CDR1 is MGHRA and CDR2 is YSYEKL. CDR3: CASSRTGLSTDTQYF. The CDR3 region has the DNA TGCGCCAGCAGCCGTACCGGGTTAAGCACAGATACGCAGTATTTT.